This is a list of T cell receptor beta chains from one sample in a study of identifying expanded T cells in peripheral blood. Repertoires were generated with immunoSEQ multiplex PCR, while TCRdb's copy carries only in-frame clones and drops some. The data contain about 110,000 clones, 80% to 90% of them singletons. Material for sequencing was blood. The receptor source for this set is a person between 18 and 69 years old in good health. The CDR3 runs from the conserved cysteine through the conserved F or W. A D gene is named only where the DNA matches it firmly. A row's size may be missing; if present it is once, few, many or a size class.

>NA|TRBV7-6|TRBJ2-3|NA
TGTGCCAGCAGGTCCGTCGGCGGGGCAACCCTAGCCCCCACAGATACGCAGTATTTT
CASRSVGGATLAPTDTQYF
>NA|TRBV19|TRBJ1-1|NA
TGTGCCAGTAGTATTCCGGCAAAGTCGCCTGAAGCTTTCTTT
CASSIPAKSPEAFF
>NA|TRBV5-8|TRBJ2-5|NA
TGTGCCAGCAGCCGGAGGGAGACCCAGTACTTC
CASSRRETQYF
>NA|TRBV19|TRBJ2-7|TRBD1
TGTGCCAGTAGTGAGGGGGCAGCGAACTCCTACGAGCAGTACTTC
CASSEGAANSYEQYF
>few|TRBV7-3|TRBJ1-2|NA
TGTGCCAGCAGCCCAGGTCGGAACTATGGCTACACCTTC
CASSPGRNYGYTF
>NA|TRBV6-6|TRBJ2-2|NA
TGTGCCAGCATTGCCGGGACCGGGGAGCTGTTTTTT
CASIAGTGELFF
>NA|TRBV4-3|TRBJ2-5|NA
TGCGCCAGCAGCCAAGACTTGCCTAGCGTAGAGACCCAGTACTTC
CASSQDLPSVETQYF
>NA|TRBV5-6|TRBJ2-7|NA
TGTGCCAGCAGCCGGAGTTGGCCGGCCGGCGGGGTGCAGTACTTC
CASSRSWPAGGVQYF
>NA|TRBV7-2|TRBJ2-3|NA
TGTGCCAGCAGTTGGAATCGGGGAGCAGATACGCAGTATTTT
CASSWNRGADTQYF
>NA|TRBV23-1|TRBJ1-5|TRBD1
TGCGCCAGCAGTCGATTGACAGGGGGAGGACAGCCCCAGCATTTT
CASSRLTGGGQPQHF
>NA|TRBV5-1|TRBJ2-2|TRBD2
TGCGCCAGCAGCGCACTAGCGGGGGGCCTTCGAAAAGAGAACACCGGGGAGCTGTTTTTT
CASSALAGGLRKENTGELFF
>NA|TRBV4-1|TRBJ1-5|TRBD1
TGCGCCAGCAGCCAGCGGACAGGGAGCAATCAGCCCCAGCATTTT
CASSQRTGSNQPQHF
>once|TRBV5-6|TRBJ2-7|NA
TGTGCCAGCAGCTTAGGGACGGTGACCTACGAGCAGTACTTC
CASSLGTVTYEQYF
>NA|TRBV30|TRBJ1-5|NA
TGTGCCTGGAGTGTAGGGCAGGGCAATCAGCCCCAGCATTTT
CAWSVGQGNQPQHF